This passage covers 10 T cell receptor beta chains from one sample sequenced in a study of CD8 T cells in ankylosing spondylitis. These receptors lack a known antigen. Study-wide results and limits: For ankylosing spondylitis blood, a TCR beta motif of fewer than 10 highly homologous variants appeared characteristic.

TCRdb itself ran the 5' RACE reads through MiXCR, one entry per CDR3 protein. Here the sample spans roughly 700,000 distinct CDR3 sequences, 19% being singletons. Sequencing was carried out using blood, either unsorted or a sorted T cell fraction (not recorded which). Source of these receptors: a male donor with ankylosing spondylitis.

This clonotype has more than one count but fewer than ten. The chain links TRBV20-1 to TRBJ2-4, with a tentative D call TRBD2 (6 bases). Between the trimmed V and J ends, which lost 0 bases and 6 bases, there was a span of 12 bases. The V gene's germline CDR1 is DFQATT and CDR2 SNEGSKA (reference sequence). The CDR3 totals 14 residues. The CDR3 sequence: CSARDIRGGNIQYF. The CDR3 coding sequence is TGCAGTGCTAGAGATATACGGGGAGGAAACATTCAGTACTTC.

This clonotype was observed a handful of times. The V gene is TRBV4-1, the J gene TRBJ2-1; TRBD2 matches at 8 bases. After removal of 0 bases from V and 5 bases from J, the junction contained 6 bases not matched to a gene. Germline V gene sequence: CDR1 MGHRA, CDR2 YSYEKL. The CDR3 has 16 residues. Here the CDR3 DNA reads TGCGCCAGCAGCCAAGAACTACGGGGGGGGAACAATGAGCAGTTCTTC. The encoded protein is CASSQELRGGNNEQFF.

This clonotype was seen a few times. This CDR3 is CSAKGTGVIYEQYF. CDR3 sequence (DNA): TGCAGTGCTAAGGGGACAGGGGTCATCTACGAGCAGTACTTC. The chain links TRBV20-1 to TRBJ2-7, with TRBD1 identical over 10 bases. The length of the CDR3 is 14 residues. Germline CDR1 and CDR2: DFQATT and SNEGSKA (reference sequence). V lost 4 bases and J lost 3; bases outside the gene matches: 6.

There are a few counts of this clonotype. This chain joins TRBV24-1 and TRBJ2-2; D not certain. This CDR3 has 15 residues. Trimming removed 2 bases from V and 6 bases from J, with 12 bases in between. Germline CDR1 and CDR2: KGHDR and SFDVKD. CDR3 bases: TGTGCCACCAGTGATTCGCAAGCGTTCGCCGGGGAGCTGTTTTTT. Translating gives CATSDSQAFAGELFF.

This clonotype occurred a few times. This chain uses TRBV7-9 with TRBJ1-5, with D uncertain. The V end lost 5 bases, the J end lost 2 bases, and 10 bases lay between the germline ends. Germline V gene sequence: CDR1 SEHNR, CDR2 FQNEAQ (reference sequence). CDR3 length: 14 amino acids. The CDR3 reads CASSEEIGNQPQHF. CDR3 DNA sequence: TGTGCCAGCAGCGAGGAGATCGGCAATCAGCCCCAGCATTTT.

The chain recombines TRBV18 with TRBJ2-5, with D maybe TRBD2 (6 bases). The germline V gene encodes CDR1 KGHSH and CDR2 LQKENI. V lost 2 bases, J lost 7 bases, and 14 bases lay in between. This CDR3 spans 14 amino acids. In nucleotides, the CDR3 is TGTGCCAGCTCACCAGCAGCTACAGCGGGGACCCAGTACTTC. Translating it yields CASSPAATAGTQYF. Drawing the rest from reference TRBV18 and TRBJ2-5, the complete variable domain is NAGVMQNPRHLVRRRGQEARLRCSPMKGHSHVYWYRQLPEEGLKFMVYLQKENIIDESGMPKERFSAEFPKEGPSILRIQQVVRGDSAAYFCASSPAATAGTQYFGPGTRLLVL.

This clonotype turned up a few times. The V call is TRBV5-6, the J call TRBJ1-2, with D uncertain. Per germline, CDR1 SGHDT and CDR2 YYEEEE. The CDR3 has 14 amino acids. V lost 1 base and J lost 2, with 9 bases in between. The CDR3 loop is CASSLLGINYGYTF. The CDR3, as DNA: TGTGCCAGCAGCTTGTTGGGGATAAACTATGGCTACACCTTC.

This clonotype appeared a few times. The CDR3 DNA reads TGTGCCAGCAGTGATGGGCAAACCTGGAGGCCCCAGCATTTT. Its protein is CASSDGQTWRPQHF. The V gene is TRBV2, the J gene TRBJ1-5; D remains ambiguous. Germline V gene lookup returns CDR1 SNHLY and CDR2 FYNNEI. The CDR3 covers 14 residues. V gave up 3 bases and J gave up 9 bases, with 15 bases separating them.

This clonotype was seen at least ten times. J is TRBJ2-7 and V is TRBV10-3; D not certain. CDR3 size: 16 residues. The ends were cut back, 0 bases at V and 7 bases at J, with 19 bases in the middle. Germline CDR1 reads ENHRY; CDR2 reads SYGVKD. In nucleotides, the CDR3 is TGTGCCATCAGTGAGTCGGTAGGGATAATGTCGCGGGAGCAGTACTTC. Protein product: CAISESVGIMSREQYF.

This clonotype occurred a few times. DNA of the CDR3: TGTGCCACCAGTGACCCGTCGGAGTCCCAGTACTTC. Encoded protein: CATSDPSESQYF. The rearrangement uses TRBV24-1 and TRBJ2-5; no clear D. Germline V gives CDR1 KGHDR, CDR2 SFDVKD. CDR3 length equals 12 residues. Deletions cut 4 bases from V and 9 bases from J, with 11 bases between.